The rows below give T cell receptor beta chains drawn from one sample of a study of blood T cell repertoires in COVID-19. Profiled with immunoSEQ multiplex PCR; TCRdb holds only in-frame clones, not every one. The sample records some 380,000 clones, around 90% being singletons. Sequenced input: PBMCs or T cells enriched from blood (not recorded which). These receptors came from a woman in her 40s with acute COVID-19. CDR3s include the opening cysteine and the closing phenylalanine or tryptophan. A D gene is named only where the DNA matches it firmly. Not every row has a clone size; where given, it reads once, few, many or a size class.

TRBV5-3	TRBJ2-3	.	.	TGTGCCAGAAGCCGCCGCCGGTTCGCTAGCACAGATACGCAGTATTTT	CARSRRRFASTDTQYF
TRBV7-8	TRBJ2-3	.	TRBD2	TGTGCCAGCAGCCAAGAGGCGGGGGGAAGAACAGATACGCAGTATTTT	CASSQEAGGRTDTQYF
TRBV7-8	TRBJ2-3	few	.	TGTGCCAGCAGCTTAGGTGTCGCGCTAGATACGCAGTATTTT	CASSLGVALDTQYF
TRBV20-1	TRBJ2-7	.	.	TGCAGTGCTAGCTTAGCTTACGAGCAGTACTTC	CSASLAYEQYF
TRBV27	TRBJ1-1	.	TRBD1	TGTGCCAGCAAATGGACAGGGAACACTGAAGCTTTCTTT	CASKWTGNTEAFF
TRBV18	TRBJ1-5	.	.	TGTGCCAGCTCTCTAGGAGGTCAGCCCCAGCATTTT	CASSLGGQPQHF
TRBV11-2	TRBJ2-3	once	.	TGTGCCAGCAGCCCAGGGGATACGCAGTATTTT	CASSPGDTQYF
TRBV5-1	TRBJ2-7	once	TRBD1	TGCGCCAGCAGCCCATTCGACAGGGGATACGAGCAGTACTTC	CASSPFDRGYEQYF
TRBV24-1	TRBJ2-1	.	.	TGTGCCACCAGTGAACAGGGCATTAACTACAATGAGCAGTTCTTC	CATSEQGINYNEQFF
TRBV5-1	TRBJ1-1	.	TRBD1	TGCGCCAGCAGCTTAACAGGGGCCGCGAACACTGAAGCTTTCTTT	CASSLTGAANTEAFF
TRBV5-1	TRBJ1-1	.	TRBD1	TGCGCCAGCAGCCTGGGACAGTCGAACACTGAAGCTTTCTTT	CASSLGQSNTEAFF
TRBV19	TRBJ2-5	.	TRBD1	TGTGCCAGTAGTAGTTGGGACAGGGGGCAAGAGACCCAGTACTTC	CASSSWDRGQETQYF
TRBV11-2	TRBJ1-1	.	TRBD1	TGTGCCAGCAGCGCAGGACAGGGGAACACTGAAGCTTTCTTT	CASSAGQGNTEAFF
TRBV25-1	TRBJ2-7	.	TRBD1	TGTGCCAGCAGTGAAGCGACAGGGGGCTCCTACGAGCAGTACTTC	CASSEATGGSYEQYF
TRBV29-1	TRBJ2-1	.	.	TGCAGCGGTGCCCCCTGGGGGGCCTACAATGAGCAGTTCTTC	CSGAPWGAYNEQFF
TRBV5-5	TRBJ1-3	.	.	TGTGCCAGCAGCTTCCGGTTCCAAGAGAACACCATATATTTT	CASSFRFQENTIYF
TRBV10-3	TRBJ2-7	.	TRBD1	TGTGCCATCAGTGGGGGACAGGGAAACCACGAGCAGTACTTC	CAISGGQGNHEQYF
TRBV3-1/TRBV3-2	TRBJ2-2	.	TRBD2	TGTGCCAGCAGCCGAGGACTAGCGGGGGGTACGAACACCGGGGAGCTGTTTTTT	CASSRGLAGGTNTGELFF
TRBV11-2	TRBJ1-5	few	.	TGTGCCAGCAGCGCAGCAGGGAATACCCGGCCCCAGCATTTT	CASSAAGNTRPQHF
TRBV5-1	TRBJ1-4	.	TRBD1	TGCGCCAGCAGCTTGGGACAGGGGAATGAAAAACTGTTTTTT	CASSLGQGNEKLFF
TRBV30	TRBJ2-3	many	.	TGTGCCTGGAGTAAGAGCCCGGGGACAGATACGCAGTATTTT	CAWSKSPGTDTQYF
TRBV11-2	TRBJ1-2	.	TRBD1	TGTGCCAGCGGGCCCGACAGGGGGCCCTATGGCTACACCTTC	CASGPDRGPYGYTF
TRBV30	TRBJ1-1	once	.	TGTGCCTGGAGTGTAACAGGCAGGGGCTCTGAAGCTTTCTTT	CAWSVTGRGSEAFF
TRBV19	TRBJ1-6	.	.	TGTGCCAGTACGAGGACAGAGTATAATTCACCCCTCCACTTT	CASTRTEYNSPLHF
TRBV6-5	TRBJ1-4	.	.	TGTGCCAGCCAGGGACTCTTGGCAACTAATGAAAAACTGTTTTTT	CASQGLLATNEKLFF
TRBV5-5	TRBJ2-5	.	.	TGTGCCAGCAGCTTGGTTGGTTGGAGGGGCGAAGAGACCCAGTACTTC	CASSLVGWRGEETQYF
TRBV11-3	TRBJ2-3	.	TRBD2	TGTGCCAGCAGCTCCGGGACTAGCGGGGTGGCTGATACGCAGTATTTT	CASSSGTSGVADTQYF
TRBV11-2	TRBJ1-2	.	.	TGTGCCAGCAGCTTCTGGACCCGGGACACTCGGGGGGGATACTATGGCTACACCTTC	CASSFWTRDTRGGYYGYTF